This T cell receptor (beta chain) emerged from a study of blood T cell repertoires in COVID-19. Overall study: The cDNA or gDNA used as material had been derived from T cells, B-cell-depleted T cells, or PBMCs.

In the original workflow: Estimated nucleated cell counts came from reference gene primer amplification. Assay: immunoSEQ multiplex PCR; the TCRdb copy retains only in-frame clones and omits some. V and J calls and clone size come straight from that table; D and trimming were deduced from the DNA. The profile covers approximately 150,000 clones, with approximately 88% appearing a single time and less than 5.5% taken by the ten largest. The V end was cut by 5 bases, the J end by 11 bases, with 10 bases between. In germline, CDR1 is DFQATT, CDR2 SNEGSKA (reference sequence). CDR3 length: 10 residues. This receptor was obtained from a human donor in a cohort sampled during active COVID-19. This chain links TRBV20-1 with TRBJ1-5, with D perhaps TRBD1 (5 bases). Sequencing was done on a sample of peripheral blood. This chain's CDR3 is CSAYDSAQHF. The CDR3 DNA is TGCAGTGCTTACGACAGTGCCCAGCATTTT.